Following are 30 T cell receptor beta chains from one sample sequenced in a study of cytomegalovirus exposure and HLA in healthy donors. The study ran its PCR with 60 Vbeta and 13 Jbeta primers. Some clones are missing from TCRdb's copy, which holds only in-frame ones; the method was immunoSEQ multiplex PCR. Of a few hundred thousand clones in the sample, 75% were seen once. The sample consisted of PBMCs. All receptors derive from a woman younger than 45 in good health and CMV-seronegative.

This clone was found a few times. This chain joins TRBV9 and TRBJ2-1, with D hard to call. The ends were cut back, 0 bases at V and 0 bases at J, with 10 bases in the middle. CDR3 length: 16 amino acids. Germline values: CDR1 SGDLS, CDR2 YYNGEE. This CDR3 is CASSVDQWSSYNEQFF. For the CDR3, the DNA is TGTGCCAGCAGCGTAGATCAGTGGAGCTCCTACAATGAGCAGTTCTTC.

This chain links TRBV27 with TRBJ2-5; 8 bases map to TRBD2. With 0 bases clipped from V and 2 bases from J, the junction kept 5 bases outside the gene matches. The germline gives CDR1 MNHEY, CDR2 SMNVEV (reference sequence). The CDR3 has 16 residues. This CDR3 reads CASSLSVGLGQETQYF. The CDR3 region has the DNA TGTGCCAGCAGTTTATCGGTGGGACTAGGACAAGAGACCCAGTACTTC.

In its sample, this clone was seen a few times. The rearrangement joins TRBV6-4 to TRBJ2-3; D perhaps matches TRBD2 (7 bases). The germline CDR1 and CDR2 sequences are MRHNA and SNTAGT. The CDR3 is made up of 15 amino acids. Trimming stripped 0 bases from V and 2 bases from J, with 9 bases between. CDR3 in DNA: TGTGCCAGCAGTGACTCAGGGGGGGCCACAGATACGCAGTATTTT. Translation gives CASSDSGGATDTQYF.

The chain joins TRBV10-3 to TRBJ1-1; 8 positions agree with TRBD1. The CDR3 length is 13 residues. J lost 5 bases, V lost 7 bases, and 6 bases had no gene match. Germline values: CDR1 ENHRY, CDR2 SYGVKD. The CDR3 coding sequence is TGTGCCATCACCCAGGGGGCATGGACTGAAGCTTTCTTT. It codes for CAITQGAWTEAFF.

The chain combines TRBV5-6 with TRBJ2-5, with a tentative D call TRBD1 (5 bases). CDR3 length: 14 amino acids. Trimming shortened V by 5 bases and J by 0 bases, and 11 bases separated the two germline ends. The germline V gene has CDR1 SGHDT and CDR2 YYEEEE. The CDR3 region has the DNA TGTGCCAGCAGGCTCGACAGTAACCAAGAGACCCAGTACTTC. It encodes CASRLDSNQETQYF.

This rearrangement joins TRBV5-4 to TRBJ2-2; 14 bases line up with TRBD2. The CDR3 sequence is 17 residues long. V dropped 4 bases and J dropped 4; count of bases not matched to a gene: 6. Germline loops: CDR1 SGHNT, CDR2 YYREEE (reference sequence). CDR3 bases: TGTGCCAGCAGCCATCCGGGACTAGCGGGAGCCACCGGGGAGCTGTTTTTT. Its translation: CASSHPGLAGATGELFF.

This clone was counted between two and nine times. This chain uses TRBV19 with TRBJ2-3, with D tentatively TRBD1 (5 bases). Trimming pared 5 bases from V and 2 bases from J, leaving 11 bases between. This CDR3 is built from 14 residues. Germline V lookup: CDR1 LNHDA, CDR2 SQIVND (reference sequence). The CDR3 DNA sequence: TGTGCCAGTAGTTCCCAGGGTATCACAGATACGCAGTATTTT. Translated: CASSSQGITDTQYF. Complete variable domain (other parts from reference TRBV19 and TRBJ2-3): DGGITQSPKYLFRKEGQNVTLSCEQNLNHDAMYWYRQDPGQGLRLIYYSQIVNDFQKGDIAEGYSVSREKKESFPLTVTSAQKNPTAFYLCASSSQGITDTQYFGPGTRLTVL.

This clone was observed a handful of times. The CDR3 sequence: CASSLEGTGYGYTF. CDR3 coding DNA: TGCGCCAGCAGCTTGGAGGGGACAGGGTATGGCTACACCTTC. The chain uses TRBV5-1 and TRBJ1-2, with 9 nucleotides matching TRBD1. This CDR3 contains 14 residues. Germline assignment: CDR1 SGHRS and CDR2 YFSETQ. V lost 0 bases to trimming and J lost 5 bases; unmatched junction nucleotides: 2.

The table lists this clone with a few counts. Other DNA sequences in this sample translate to the same CDR3. The chain employs TRBV6-6 and TRBJ1-5, with a possible D match to TRBD1 (5 bases). This CDR3 is built from 14 residues. CDR1 and CDR2 from the germline V gene are MNHNY and SVGAGI (reference sequence). V was shortened by 0 bases and J by 4 bases, with 7 bases between the two germline ends. CDR3 amino acids: CASSYSGGNQPQHF. The CDR3 bases are TGTGCCAGCAGTTACTCCGGGGGGAATCAGCCCCAGCATTTT.

This chain uses TRBV5-1 with TRBJ2-3, with 9 nucleotides matching TRBD1. CDR3 length: 16 residues. Germline CDR1 reads SGHRS; CDR2 reads YFSETQ. The junction had 9 bases not matched to a gene; V was cut back by 4 bases and J by 3 bases. The CDR3 reads CASSPNTGQGTDTQYF. In nucleotides, the CDR3 is TGCGCCAGCAGCCCTAACACGGGACAGGGTACAGATACGCAGTATTTT.

The J gene is TRBJ1-1, the V gene TRBV2; 7 bases map to TRBD1. Germline CDR1 and CDR2: SNHLY and FYNNEI. Germline trimming cut 5 bases from V and 8 bases from J; bases unmatched to any gene: 5. The CDR3 has 12 residues. The CDR3 spells CASSWDSVEAFF. The CDR3 DNA is TGTGCCAGCAGTTGGGACAGCGTAGAAGCTTTCTTT.

The rearrangement joins TRBV30 to TRBJ2-7; the match to TRBD2 covers 7 bases. Germline trimming cut 2 bases from V and 3 bases from J; bases unmatched to any gene: 16. CDR1 and CDR2 (germline): GTSNPN, SVGIG (reference sequence). This CDR3 region has 17 residues. Here the CDR3 reads CAWSPTDGRTRRYEQYF. As DNA, the CDR3 is TGTGCCTGGAGTCCTACTGATGGGAGGACTAGGCGCTACGAGCAGTACTTC.

The chain carries TRBV30 and TRBJ1-1, with 7 bases identical to TRBD1. The CDR3 sequence is 13 residues long. Trimming at V came to 1 base and at J to 3 bases, leaving 2 bases not matched to a gene. CDR1 and CDR2 (germline): GTSNPN, SVGIG (reference sequence). Here the CDR3 reads CAWSADRDTEAFF. Here the CDR3 DNA reads TGTGCCTGGAGTGCTGACAGGGACACTGAAGCTTTCTTT.

V and J are TRBV30 and TRBJ1-3, with D perhaps matching TRBD1 (6 bases). The V end was cut by 3 bases, the J end by 1 base, with 10 bases between. The CDR3 has 14 residues. Looked up from germline, CDR1 is GTSNPN and CDR2 is SVGIG (reference sequence). The CDR3: CAWSSGQSGNTIYF. DNA for the CDR3: TGTGCCTGGAGCTCCGGACAGTCTGGAAACACCATATATTTT.

This clone turned up a few times. The sample has other DNA sequences that encode this CDR3 too. The rearrangement joins TRBV6-1 to TRBJ1-5, with D possibly being TRBD1 (5 bases). The length of the CDR3 is 14 residues. Germline values: CDR1 MNHNS, CDR2 SASEGT. V lost 2 bases and J lost 5, with 10 bases in between. As DNA, the CDR3 is TGTGCCAGCAGTGAAACGGGGGGGTATCAGCCCCAGCATTTT. Protein: CASSETGGYQPQHF.

V usage is TRBV19 and J usage is TRBJ1-5; D possibly corresponds to TRBD1 (5 bases). V lost 4 bases, J lost 4 bases, and 20 bases lay in between. This CDR3 has 17 residues. Per the germline V gene, CDR1 is LNHDA and CDR2 is SQIVND (reference sequence). The CDR3 sequence is CASSSQETAIWNQPQHF. CDR3 DNA: TGTGCCAGTAGTAGCCAAGAGACAGCAATCTGGAATCAGCCCCAGCATTTT. The complete variable domain, with remaining parts taken from reference TRBV19 and TRBJ1-5, reads DGGITQSPKYLFRKEGQNVTLSCEQNLNHDAMYWYRQDPGQGLRLIYYSQIVNDFQKGDIAEGYSVSREKKESFPLTVTSAQKNPTAFYLCASSSQETAIWNQPQHFGDGTRLSIL.

This clone has more than one count but fewer than ten. V and J are TRBV7-9 and TRBJ2-5; TRBD1 might be the D (7 bases). Trimming stripped 11 bases from V and 3 bases from J, with 10 bases between. This CDR3 has 11 residues. From germline, CDR1 is SEHNR and CDR2 FQNEAQ (reference sequence). This chain's CDR3 is CAGGTEETQYF. The CDR3 region has the DNA TGTGCCGGCGGGACAGAAGAGACCCAGTACTTC.

The chain combines TRBV5-5 with TRBJ2-5; D is perhaps TRBD2 (6 bases). The J call may be faulty, since TRBJ2-7 better matches the DNA end. The germline V gene encodes CDR1 SGHKS and CDR2 YYEKEE (reference sequence). This CDR3 spans 13 amino acids. The CDR3 DNA reads as TGTGCCAGCAGCTCGTCGGACTATTACGAGCAGTACTTC. Protein product: CASSSSDYYEQYF.

The gene calls are TRBV5-1 and TRBJ2-1; D is unresolved. The V end was cut by 0 bases, the J end by 1 base, with 8 bases between. The germline CDR1 and CDR2 sequences are SGHRS and YFSETQ. The length of the CDR3 is 15 residues. CDR3 residues: CASSLAVASYNEQFF. CDR3 sequence (DNA): TGCGCCAGCAGCTTGGCCGTGGCTTCCTACAATGAGCAGTTCTTC.

This clone appeared a single time. The rearrangement links TRBV30 to TRBJ1-5, with 7 bases matching TRBD1. Germline V gene lookup returns CDR1 GTSNPN and CDR2 SVGIG (reference sequence). With V trimmed by 2 bases and J by 0 bases, 10 bases remained unmatched. The CDR3 has 17 amino acids. The CDR3 here is CAWSSDRTPYSNQPQHF. CDR3 DNA sequence: TGTGCCTGGAGTTCGGACAGGACGCCGTATAGCAATCAGCCCCAGCATTTT.

This chain uses TRBV9 with TRBJ1-2; 8 nucleotides line up with TRBD1. Trimming cost V 0 bases and J 2 bases; bases outside gene matches: 9. The CDR3 contains 17 residues. The germline gives CDR1 SGDLS, CDR2 YYNGEE. The CDR3 nucleotides read TGTGCCAGCAGCGTAGGATACGGGACAGGTGGAAACTATGGCTACACCTTC. This sequence encodes CASSVGYGTGGNYGYTF.

This chain links TRBV5-1 with TRBJ2-3, with D possibly TRBD2 on 7 matching bases. CDR1 is SGHRS, CDR2 YFSETQ, per germline. Trimming pared 4 bases from V and 1 base from J, leaving 25 bases between. CDR3 size: 19 residues. CDR3 sequence (DNA): TGCGCCAGCAGCGTCTCTCGCCGGGGGGCTTACCCCGGCACAGATACGCAGTATTTT. Translation: CASSVSRRGAYPGTDTQYF.

This sequence joins TRBV10-2 and TRBJ1-2; D uncertain. Trimming cost V 6 bases and J 4 bases, with 6 bases left between them. This CDR3 contains 11 residues. Germline CDR1 and CDR2: WSHSY and SAAADI. CDR3 sequence: CASRGVYGYTF. The CDR3 DNA follows: TGCGCCAGCAGGGGCGTCTATGGCTACACCTTC.

This chain's CDR3 is CAWSVGLAGVEQFF. CDR3 nucleotides: TGTGCCTGGAGTGTAGGGCTAGCGGGGGTTGAGCAGTTCTTC. The chain employs TRBV30 and TRBJ2-1; 10 bases are a match to TRBD2. The trim removed 0 bases at V and 9 bases at J, leaving 5 bases unmatched. There are 14 residues in the CDR3. Germline V gives CDR1 GTSNPN, CDR2 SVGIG (reference sequence). Full variable domain (outside the CDR3, taken from reference TRBV30 and TRBJ2-1): SQTIHQWPATLVQPVGSPLSLECTVEGTSNPNLYWYRQAAGRGLQLLFYSVGIGQISSEVPQNLSASRPQDRQFILSSKKLLLSDSGFYLCAWSVGLAGVEQFFGPGTRLTVL.

The rearrangement joins TRBV5-4 to TRBJ2-1, with 10 bases lining up with TRBD2. V trimming: 1 base; J trimming: 7 bases; junction bases outside the gene matches: 5. CDR1 is SGHNT and CDR2 is YYREEE in the germline V gene (reference sequence). The CDR3 runs 15 residues. Written as DNA, the CDR3 is TGTGCCAGCAGCTTGACTAGCGGGATCGAGAATGAGCAGTTCTTC. Translation: CASSLTSGIENEQFF.

In this sample, this clone turned up a few times. The chain links TRBV29-1 to TRBJ1-2, with a possible D match to TRBD1 (5 bases). The V end was cut by 2 bases, the J end by 4 bases, with 11 bases between. The CDR3 extends over 13 amino acids. Germline V gene sequence: CDR1 SQVTM, CDR2 ANQGSEA. This CDR3 reads CSVENAGIYGYTF. The CDR3 nucleotides read TGCAGCGTTGAAAACGCAGGGATCTATGGCTACACCTTC.

This clone was detected only a few times. This rearrangement joins TRBV6-6 to TRBJ2-3; the D gene is possibly TRBD2 (6 bases). Looked up from germline, CDR1 is MNHNY and CDR2 is SVGAGI (reference sequence). This CDR3 contains 11 residues. V lost 8 bases and J lost 4, with 7 bases in between. CDR3: CASGGPDTQYF. The CDR3 nucleotides read TGTGCCAGCGGAGGGCCAGATACGCAGTATTTT.

This clone showed up just once. The genes are TRBV30 and TRBJ1-1; D gene ambiguous. The germline gives CDR1 GTSNPN, CDR2 SVGIG (reference sequence). There are 13 residues in the CDR3. The germline V and J ends were trimmed by 2 bases and 4 bases, with 11 bases remaining between them. CDR3 protein: CAWSTMRGTEAFF. As DNA, the CDR3 is TGTGCCTGGAGTACCATGAGAGGCACTGAAGCTTTCTTT.

V usage is TRBV30 and J usage is TRBJ2-5; a possible D gene is TRBD2 (6 bases). The CDR3 spans 12 residues. CDR1 GTSNPN and CDR2 SVGIG come from the germline V gene (reference sequence). Trimming pared 0 bases from V and 4 bases from J, leaving 6 bases between. In DNA form, the CDR3 reads TGTGCCTGGAGTGTAGCGGGAGAGACCCAGTACTTC. Translation gives CAWSVAGETQYF.

This clone was detected only a few times. The J gene is TRBJ1-1, the V gene TRBV5-1; D call uncertain. The ends were cut back, 6 bases at V and 1 base at J, with 16 bases in the middle. The germline V gene encodes CDR1 SGHRS and CDR2 YFSETQ. There are 15 residues in the CDR3. This CDR3 reads CASKGAALTNTEAFF. In DNA form, the CDR3 reads TGCGCCAGCAAAGGAGCGGCACTAACGAACACTGAAGCTTTCTTT.